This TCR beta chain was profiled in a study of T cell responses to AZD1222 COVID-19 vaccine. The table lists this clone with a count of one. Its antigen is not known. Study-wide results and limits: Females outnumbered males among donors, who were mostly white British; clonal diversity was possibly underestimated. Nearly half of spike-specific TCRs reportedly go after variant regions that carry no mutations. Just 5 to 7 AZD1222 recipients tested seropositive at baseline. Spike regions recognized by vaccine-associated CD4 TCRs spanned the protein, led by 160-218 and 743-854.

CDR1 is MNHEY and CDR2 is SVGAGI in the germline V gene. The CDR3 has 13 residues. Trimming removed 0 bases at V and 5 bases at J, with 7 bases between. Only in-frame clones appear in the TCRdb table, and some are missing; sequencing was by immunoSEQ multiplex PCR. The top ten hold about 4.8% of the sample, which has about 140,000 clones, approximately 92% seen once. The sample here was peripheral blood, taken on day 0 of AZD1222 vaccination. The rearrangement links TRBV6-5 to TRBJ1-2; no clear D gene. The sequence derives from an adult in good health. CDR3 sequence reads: CASSYSSSYGYTF. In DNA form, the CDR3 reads TGTGCCAGCAGTTACTCATCCTCGTATGGCTACACCTTC.